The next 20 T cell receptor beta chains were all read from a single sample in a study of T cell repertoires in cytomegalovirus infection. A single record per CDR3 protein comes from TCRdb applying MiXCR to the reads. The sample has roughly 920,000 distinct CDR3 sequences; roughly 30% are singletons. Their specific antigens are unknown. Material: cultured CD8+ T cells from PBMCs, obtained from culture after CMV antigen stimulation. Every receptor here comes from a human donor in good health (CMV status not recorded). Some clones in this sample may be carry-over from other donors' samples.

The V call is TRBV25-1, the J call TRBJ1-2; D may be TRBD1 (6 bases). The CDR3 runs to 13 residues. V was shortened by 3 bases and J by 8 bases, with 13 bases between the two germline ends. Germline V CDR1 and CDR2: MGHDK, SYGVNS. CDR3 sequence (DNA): TGTGCCAGCAGTGAGCGGAGGGGACAAGGCTACACCTTC. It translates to CASSERRGQGYTF.

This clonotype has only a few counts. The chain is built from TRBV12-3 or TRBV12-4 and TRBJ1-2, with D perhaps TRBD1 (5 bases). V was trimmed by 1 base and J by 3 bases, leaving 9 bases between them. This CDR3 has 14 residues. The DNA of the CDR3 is TGTGCCAGCAGTTTAGGGGACGAATACTATGGCTACACCTTC. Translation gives CASSLGDEYYGYTF.

The CDR3 DNA is TGTGCCAGTAGGGAAATGGGCGTATTCGACGCGACGGGAGCTTTCTTT. It specifies CASREMGVFDATGAFF. The chain is built from TRBV19 and TRBJ1-1; D unresolved. Germline CDR1 is LNHDA and CDR2 is SQIVND (reference sequence). Trimming shortened V by 6 bases and J by 10 bases, and 27 bases separated the two germline ends. The CDR3 length is 16 residues.

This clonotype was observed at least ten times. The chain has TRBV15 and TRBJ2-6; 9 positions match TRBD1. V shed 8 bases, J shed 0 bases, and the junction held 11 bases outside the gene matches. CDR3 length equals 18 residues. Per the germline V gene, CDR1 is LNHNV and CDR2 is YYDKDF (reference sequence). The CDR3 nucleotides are TGTGCCACCTCCACAGGGGGCTCCCTCGGCTCTGGGGCCAACGTCCTGACTTTC. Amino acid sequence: CATSTGGSLGSGANVLTF.

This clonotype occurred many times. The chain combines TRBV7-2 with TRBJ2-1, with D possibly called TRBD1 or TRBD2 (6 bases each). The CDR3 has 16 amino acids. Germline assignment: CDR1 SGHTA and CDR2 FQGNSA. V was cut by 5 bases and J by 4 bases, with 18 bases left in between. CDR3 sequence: CASSPTSRGPYNEQFF. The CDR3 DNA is TGTGCCAGCAGCCCAACGTCCCGGGGGCCTTACAATGAGCAGTTCTTC.

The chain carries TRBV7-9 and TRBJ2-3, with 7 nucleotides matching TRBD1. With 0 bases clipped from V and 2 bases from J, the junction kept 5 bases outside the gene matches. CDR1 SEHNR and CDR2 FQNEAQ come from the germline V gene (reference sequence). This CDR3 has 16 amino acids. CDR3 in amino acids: CASSLADRQYTDTQYF. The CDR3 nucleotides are TGTGCCAGCAGCTTAGCGGACAGGCAATACACAGATACGCAGTATTTT.

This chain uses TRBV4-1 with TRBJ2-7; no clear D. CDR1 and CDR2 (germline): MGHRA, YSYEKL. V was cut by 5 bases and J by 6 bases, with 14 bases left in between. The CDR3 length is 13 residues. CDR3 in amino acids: CASSLLTGPEQYF. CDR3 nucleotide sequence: TGCGCCAGCAGCTTACTCACCGGCCCCGAGCAGTACTTC.

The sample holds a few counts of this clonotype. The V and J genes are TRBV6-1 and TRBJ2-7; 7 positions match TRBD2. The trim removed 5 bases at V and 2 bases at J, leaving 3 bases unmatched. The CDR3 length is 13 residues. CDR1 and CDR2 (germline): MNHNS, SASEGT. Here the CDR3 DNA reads TGTGCCAGCAGTAAAGGGACTACCTACGAGCAGTACTTC. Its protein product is CASSKGTTYEQYF.

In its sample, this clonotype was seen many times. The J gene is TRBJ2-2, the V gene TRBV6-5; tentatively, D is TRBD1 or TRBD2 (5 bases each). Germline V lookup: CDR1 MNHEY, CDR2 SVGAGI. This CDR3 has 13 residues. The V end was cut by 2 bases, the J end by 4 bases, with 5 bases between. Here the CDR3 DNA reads TGTGCCAGCAGTTACGGGGGCACCGGGGAGCTGTTTTTT. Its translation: CASSYGGTGELFF.

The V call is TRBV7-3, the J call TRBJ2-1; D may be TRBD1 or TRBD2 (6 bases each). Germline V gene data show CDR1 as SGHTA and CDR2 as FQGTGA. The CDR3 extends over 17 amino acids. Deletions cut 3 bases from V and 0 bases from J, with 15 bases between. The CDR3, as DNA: TGTGCCAGCAGCTTCCCGGGGGCCGGGAGCTCCTACAATGAGCAGTTCTTC. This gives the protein CASSFPGAGSSYNEQFF. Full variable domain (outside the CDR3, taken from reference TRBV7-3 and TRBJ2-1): GAGVSQTPSNKVTEKGKYVELRCDPISGHTALYWYRQSLGQGPEFLIYFQGTGAADDSGLPNDRFFAVRPEGSVSTLKIQRTERGDSAVYLCASSFPGAGSSYNEQFFGPGTRLTVL.

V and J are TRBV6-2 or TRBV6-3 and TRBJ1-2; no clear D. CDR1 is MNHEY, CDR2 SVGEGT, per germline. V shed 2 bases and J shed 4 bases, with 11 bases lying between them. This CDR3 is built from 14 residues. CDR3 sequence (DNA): TGTGCCAGCAGTTACAGGGTGAACAGCTATGGCTACACCTTC. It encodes CASSYRVNSYGYTF.

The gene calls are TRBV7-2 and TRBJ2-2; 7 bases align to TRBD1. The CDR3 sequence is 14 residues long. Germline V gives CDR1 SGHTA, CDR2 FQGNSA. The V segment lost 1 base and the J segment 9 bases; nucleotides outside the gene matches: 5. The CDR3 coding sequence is TGTGCCAGCAGCTTAGTAGGGGGCCCCAGGGAGCTGTTTTTT. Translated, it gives CASSLVGGPRELFF.

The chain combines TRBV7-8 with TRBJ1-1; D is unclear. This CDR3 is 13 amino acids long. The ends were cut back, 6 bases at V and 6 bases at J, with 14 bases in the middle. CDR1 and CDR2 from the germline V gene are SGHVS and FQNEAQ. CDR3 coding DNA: TGTGCCAGCAGGGAGGGCGTGGGTGCTGAAGCTTTCTTT. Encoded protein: CASREGVGAEAFF.

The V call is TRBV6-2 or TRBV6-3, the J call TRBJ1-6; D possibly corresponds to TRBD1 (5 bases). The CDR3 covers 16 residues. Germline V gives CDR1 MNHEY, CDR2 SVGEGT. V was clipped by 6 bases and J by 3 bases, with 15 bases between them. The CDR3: CASSRPGQSYNSPLHF. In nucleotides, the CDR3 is TGTGCCAGCAGCCGTCCGGGGCAGAGCTATAATTCACCCCTCCACTTT.

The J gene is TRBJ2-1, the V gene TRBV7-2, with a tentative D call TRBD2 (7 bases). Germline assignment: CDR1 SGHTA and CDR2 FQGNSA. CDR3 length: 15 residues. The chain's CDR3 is CVSSLGGGPYNEQFF. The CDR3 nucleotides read TGTGTCAGTAGCTTAGGGGGGGGCCCCTACAATGAGCAGTTCTTC. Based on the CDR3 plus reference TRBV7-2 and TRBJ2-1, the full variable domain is GAGVSQSPSNKVTEKGKDVELRCDPISGHTALYWYRQSLGQGLEFLIYFQGNSAPDKSGLPSDRFSAERTGGSVSTLTIQRTQQEDSAVYLCVSSLGGGPYNEQFFGPGTRLTVL.

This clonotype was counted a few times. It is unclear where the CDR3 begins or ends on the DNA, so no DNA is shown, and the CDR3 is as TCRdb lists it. The CDR3: CASSTSVRDRLENTEAFF. This chain joins TRBV28 and TRBJ1-1. The CDR3 length equals 18 residues, ends included. CDR1 MDHEN and CDR2 SYDVKM come from the germline V gene.

The CDR3 DNA reads TGTGCCAGCAGTTTTGAGCGGGGGTCAGGACACGAGCAGTACTTC. Its protein product is CASSFERGSGHEQYF. This chain links TRBV27 with TRBJ2-7; the match to TRBD2 covers 8 bases. With V trimmed by 3 bases and J by 5 bases, 9 bases remained unmatched. Germline V CDR1 and CDR2: MNHEY, SMNVEV (reference sequence). CDR3 length: 15 residues.

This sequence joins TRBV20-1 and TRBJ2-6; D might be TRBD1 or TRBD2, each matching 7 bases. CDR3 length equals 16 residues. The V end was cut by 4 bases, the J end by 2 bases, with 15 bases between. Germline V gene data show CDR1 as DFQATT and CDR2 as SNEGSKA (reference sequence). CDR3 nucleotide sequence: TGCAGTGCTATCGACAGGGAGGGCGCTGGGGCCAACGTCCTGACTTTC. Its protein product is CSAIDREGAGANVLTF.

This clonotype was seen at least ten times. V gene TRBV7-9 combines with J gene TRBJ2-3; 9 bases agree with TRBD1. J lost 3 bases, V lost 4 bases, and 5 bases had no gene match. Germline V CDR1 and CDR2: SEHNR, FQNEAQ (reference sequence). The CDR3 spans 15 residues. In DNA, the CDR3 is TGTGCCAGCAGCTCGGGACAGGGAGGAACAGATACGCAGTATTTT. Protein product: CASSSGQGGTDTQYF.

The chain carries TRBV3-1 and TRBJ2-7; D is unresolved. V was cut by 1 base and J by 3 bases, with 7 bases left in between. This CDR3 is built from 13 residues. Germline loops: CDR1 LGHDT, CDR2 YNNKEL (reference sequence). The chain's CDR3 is CASSQGSFYEQYF. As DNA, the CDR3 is TGTGCCAGCAGCCAAGGATCATTCTACGAGCAGTACTTC.